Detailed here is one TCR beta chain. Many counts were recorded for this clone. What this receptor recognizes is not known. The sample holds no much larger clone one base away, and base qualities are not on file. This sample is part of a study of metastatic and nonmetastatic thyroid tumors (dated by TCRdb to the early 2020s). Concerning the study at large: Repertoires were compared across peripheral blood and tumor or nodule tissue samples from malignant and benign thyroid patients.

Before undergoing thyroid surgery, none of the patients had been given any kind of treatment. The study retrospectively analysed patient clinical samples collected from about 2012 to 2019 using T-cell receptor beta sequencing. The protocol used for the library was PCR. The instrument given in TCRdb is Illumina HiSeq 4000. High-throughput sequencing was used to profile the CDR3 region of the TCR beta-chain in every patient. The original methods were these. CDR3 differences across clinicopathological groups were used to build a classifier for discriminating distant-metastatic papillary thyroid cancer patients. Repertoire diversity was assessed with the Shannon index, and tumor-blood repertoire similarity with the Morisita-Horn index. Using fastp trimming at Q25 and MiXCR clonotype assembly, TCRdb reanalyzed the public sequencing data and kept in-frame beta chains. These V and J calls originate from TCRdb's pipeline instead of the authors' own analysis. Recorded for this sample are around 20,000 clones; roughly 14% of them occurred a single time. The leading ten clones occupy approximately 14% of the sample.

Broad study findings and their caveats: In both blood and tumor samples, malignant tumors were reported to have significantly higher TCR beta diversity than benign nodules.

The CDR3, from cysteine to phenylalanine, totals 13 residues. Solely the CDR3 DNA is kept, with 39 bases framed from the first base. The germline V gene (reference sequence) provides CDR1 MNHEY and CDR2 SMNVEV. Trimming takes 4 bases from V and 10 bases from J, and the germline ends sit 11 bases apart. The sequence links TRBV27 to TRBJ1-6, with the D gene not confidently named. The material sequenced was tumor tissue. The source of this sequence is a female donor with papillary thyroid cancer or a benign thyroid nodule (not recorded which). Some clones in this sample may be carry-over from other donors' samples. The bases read TGTGCCAGCAGTTACGTCGTAAGGTCACCCCTCCACTTT. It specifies CASSYVVRSPLHF.